This TCR beta chain was recorded in a study of T cell responses to AZD1222 COVID-19 vaccine. V gave up 3 bases and J gave up 5 bases; unmatched junction bases: 6. This CDR3 has 15 residues. The germline CDR1 and CDR2 sequences are MNHEY and SMNVEV (reference sequence). Produced via immunoSEQ multiplex PCR; TCRdb's table is partial and in-frame only. The sample shows almost 35,000 clones, 85% to 90% of them seen only once. The sequence came from an adult in good health. Sequencing was performed on peripheral blood, taken on day 0 of AZD1222 vaccination. This chain uses TRBV27 with TRBJ2-3; 9 bases line up with TRBD1. The CDR3 sequence is CASSFEGQGVDTQYF. The CDR3 coding sequence is TGTGCCAGCAGTTTTGAGGGACAGGGCGTAGATACGCAGTATTTT.